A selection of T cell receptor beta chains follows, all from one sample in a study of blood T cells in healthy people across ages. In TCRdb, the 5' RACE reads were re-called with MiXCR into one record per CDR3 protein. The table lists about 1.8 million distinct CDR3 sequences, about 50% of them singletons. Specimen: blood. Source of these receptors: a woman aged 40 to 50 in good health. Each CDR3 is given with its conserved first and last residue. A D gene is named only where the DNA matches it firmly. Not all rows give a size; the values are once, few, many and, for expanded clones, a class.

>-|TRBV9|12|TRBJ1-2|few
CASGGGIYGYTF
TGTGCCAGTGGGGGGGGAATCTATGGCTACACCTTC
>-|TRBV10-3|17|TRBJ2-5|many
CAISDLSDSTVQETQYF
TGTGCCATCAGTGACTTATCCGACAGTACAGTACAAGAGACCCAGTACTTC
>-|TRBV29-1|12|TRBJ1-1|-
CSVENSNIEAFF
TGCAGCGTTGAAAATTCGAACATTGAAGCTTTCTTT
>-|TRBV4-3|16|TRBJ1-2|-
CASSHETGPLGYGYTF
TGCGCCAGCAGCCACGAAACAGGGCCCCTTGGCTATGGCTACACCTTC
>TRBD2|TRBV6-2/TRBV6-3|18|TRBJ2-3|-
CASSWVPTSGSSTDTQYF
TGTGCCAGCAGTTGGGTCCCAACTAGCGGATCTAGCACAGATACGCAGTATTTT
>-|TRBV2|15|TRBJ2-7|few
CASNPDREFAYEQYF
TGTGCCAGCAACCCGGACAGAGAGTTCGCCTACGAGCAGTACTTC
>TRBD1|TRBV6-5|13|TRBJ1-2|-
CASSRQGGLGYTF
TGTGCCAGCAGCAGACAGGGGGGTCTAGGCTACACCTTC
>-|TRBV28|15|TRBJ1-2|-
CASTLGGSYWSGYTF
TGTGCCAGCACCCTGGGGGGAAGCTATTGGAGTGGCTACACCTTC
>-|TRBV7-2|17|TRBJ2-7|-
CASSLYIGGPYYYEQYF
TGTGCCAGCAGCTTATATATCGGAGGCCCTTATTACTACGAGCAGTACTTC
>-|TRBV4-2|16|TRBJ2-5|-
CASSQESEGLGEAQYF
TGTGCCAGCAGCCAAGAGTCCGAGGGGTTGGGAGAGGCCCAGTACTTC
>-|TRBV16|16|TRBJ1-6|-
CASSQSGQTYNSPLHF
TGTGCCAGCAGCCAATCTGGCCAGACATATAATTCACCCCTCCACTTT
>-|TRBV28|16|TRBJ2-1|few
CASSLGGAIEGNEQFF
TGTGCCAGCAGTTTAGGGGGGGCAATAGAGGGCAATGAGCAGTTCTTC
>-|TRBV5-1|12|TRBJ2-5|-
CVSSLAGETQYF
TGCGTCAGCAGCTTGGCCGGAGAGACCCAGTACTTC
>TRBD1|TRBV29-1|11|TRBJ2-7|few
CSVGTGGPQYF
TGCAGCGTGGGGACAGGGGGCCCGCAGTACTTC
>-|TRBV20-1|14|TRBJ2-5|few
CSARDLIGGETQYF
TGCAGTGCTAGAGATCTTATCGGGGGAGAGACCCAGTACTTC
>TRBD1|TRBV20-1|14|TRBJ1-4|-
CSASRQGAEEKLFF
TGCAGTGCTTCCCGACAGGGGGCAGAGGAAAAACTGTTTTTT
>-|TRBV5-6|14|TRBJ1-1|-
CASSPLGRHTEAFF
TGTGCCAGCAGCCCCCTCGGCCGGCACACTGAAGCTTTCTTT
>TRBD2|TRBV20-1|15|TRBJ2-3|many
CSAQMTSGNTDTQYF
TGCAGTGCCCAGATGACTAGCGGCAACACAGATACGCAGTATTTT
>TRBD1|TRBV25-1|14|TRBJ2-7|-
CASSGWQGAYEQYF
TGTGCCAGCAGTGGGTGGCAGGGGGCTTACGAGCAGTACTTC
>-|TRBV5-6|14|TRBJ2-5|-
CASSLAPEQETQYF
TGTGCCAGCAGCTTGGCCCCAGAGCAAGAGACCCAGTACTTC
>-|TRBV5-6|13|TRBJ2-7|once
CASSLKSTYEQYF
TGTGCCAGCAGCTTAAAATCGACATACGAGCAGTACTTC
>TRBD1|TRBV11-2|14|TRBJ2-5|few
CASSTGQAQETQYF
TGTGCCAGCAGCACGGGACAGGCGCAAGAGACCCAGTACTTC
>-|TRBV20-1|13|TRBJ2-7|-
CSTQDSSSYEQYF
TGCAGTACCCAGGACAGCAGCTCCTACGAGCAGTACTTC
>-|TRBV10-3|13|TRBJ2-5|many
CAISESERSTQYF
TGTGCCATCAGTGAGTCAGAAAGGTCGACCCAGTACTTC
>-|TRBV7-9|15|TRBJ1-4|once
CASSDNGRRSEKLFF
TGTGCCAGCAGCGATAACGGACGGAGGAGTGAAAAACTGTTTTTT
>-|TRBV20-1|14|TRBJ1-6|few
CSARAGGVNSPLHF
TGCAGTGCTAGAGCGGGGGGCGTGAATTCACCCCTCCACTTT
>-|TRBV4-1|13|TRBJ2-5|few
CASRSADQETQYF
TGCGCCAGCAGATCGGCTGATCAAGAGACCCAGTACTTC
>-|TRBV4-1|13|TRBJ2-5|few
CASSPWLRETQYF
TGCGCCAGCAGCCCTTGGCTGAGGGAGACCCAGTACTTC
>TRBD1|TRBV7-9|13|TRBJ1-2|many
CASSWGQGYGYTF
TGTGCCAGCAGCTGGGGACAGGGCTATGGCTACACCTTC
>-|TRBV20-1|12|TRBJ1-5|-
CSGSDTNQPQHF
TGCAGTGGATCGGACACCAATCAGCCCCAGCATTTT
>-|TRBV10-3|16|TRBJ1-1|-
CAISPVSAARHTEAFF
TGTGCCATCAGCCCCGTATCTGCGGCAAGGCACACTGAAGCTTTCTTT
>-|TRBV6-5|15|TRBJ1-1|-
CASSRPPGISTEAFF
TGTGCCAGCAGCCGACCTCCCGGGATTTCCACTGAAGCTTTCTTT
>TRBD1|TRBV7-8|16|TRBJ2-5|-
CASNLLGTGVQETQYF
TGTGCCAGCAACTTACTGGGGACAGGAGTTCAAGAGACCCAGTACTTC
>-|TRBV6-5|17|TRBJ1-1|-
CASSYRRGRAMNTEAFF
TGTGCCAGCAGTTACCGTCGTGGCAGAGCAATGAACACTGAAGCTTTCTTT
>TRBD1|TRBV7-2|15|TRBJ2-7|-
CASSEGQGRFDEQYF
TGTGCCAGCAGCGAGGGACAGGGGAGGTTCGACGAGCAGTACTTC
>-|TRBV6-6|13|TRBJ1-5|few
CASSYGGTQPQHF
TGTGCCAGCAGTTACGGGGGAACTCAGCCCCAGCATTTT
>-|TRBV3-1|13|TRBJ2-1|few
CASTPGGLYEQFF
TGTGCCAGTACCCCGGGGGGCCTTTATGAGCAGTTCTTC
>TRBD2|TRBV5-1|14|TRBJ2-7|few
CASRPTSGPYEQYF
TGCGCCAGCAGACCGACTAGCGGACCCTACGAGCAGTACTTC
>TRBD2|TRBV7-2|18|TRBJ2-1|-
CASSLVLWTSGGLNEQFF
TGTGCCAGCAGCTTAGTGCTCTGGACTAGCGGGGGTTTGAATGAGCAGTTCTTC
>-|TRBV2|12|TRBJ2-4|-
CASSEASRYLYF
TGTGCCAGCAGTGAAGCAAGCCGCTATCTGTACTTC
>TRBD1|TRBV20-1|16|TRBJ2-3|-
CSAERGRRRSTDTQYF
TGCAGTGCCGAAAGGGGGCGTAGACGGAGCACAGATACGCAGTATTTT
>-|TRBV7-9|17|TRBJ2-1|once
CASSPAVIGLVGNEQFF
TGTGCCAGCAGCCCAGCGGTTATAGGGCTAGTCGGCAATGAGCAGTTCTTC
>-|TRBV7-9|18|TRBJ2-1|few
CASSLVVGDFYSYNEQFF
TGTGCCAGCAGCTTAGTTGTGGGGGACTTCTACTCCTACAATGAGCAGTTCTTC
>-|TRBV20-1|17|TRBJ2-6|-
CSASQPLTFSGANVLTF
TGCAGTGCTAGCCAACCGCTAACGTTCTCTGGGGCCAACGTCCTGACTTTC
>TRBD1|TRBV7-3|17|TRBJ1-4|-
CASSQRGQGVANEKLFF
TGTGCCAGCAGCCAAAGGGGACAGGGGGTCGCCAATGAAAAACTGTTTTTT
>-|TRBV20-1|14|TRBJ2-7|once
CSAALEDILYEQYF
TGCAGTGCAGCTCTTGAGGACATACTCTACGAGCAGTACTTC
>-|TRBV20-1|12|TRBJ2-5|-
CSASSRAETQYF
TGCAGTGCTAGCTCGCGGGCGGAGACCCAGTACTTC
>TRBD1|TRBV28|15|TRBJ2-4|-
CASSPGDRESGEQYF
TGTGCCAGCAGCCCTGGGGACAGGGAGTCGGGGGAGCAGTACTTC
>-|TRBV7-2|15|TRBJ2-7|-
CASSLAIPGKGEQYF
TGTGCCAGCAGCTTAGCGATCCCTGGAAAGGGCGAGCAGTACTTC
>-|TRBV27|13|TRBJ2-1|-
CASSLPDREVKFF
TGTGCCAGCAGTTTACCTGACAGGGAGGTAAAGTTCTTC
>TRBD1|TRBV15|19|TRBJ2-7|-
CATSRKAGTGVLGTYEQYF
TGTGCCACCAGCAGAAAGGCCGGGACAGGGGTGTTAGGGACCTACGAGCAGTACTTC
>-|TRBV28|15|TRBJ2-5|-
CASGRVSGSRETQYF
TGTGCCAGCGGTCGCGTGTCGGGCTCCAGGGAGACCCAGTACTTC
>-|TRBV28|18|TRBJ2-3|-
CASSLWGDPGSGGDTQYF
TGTGCCAGCAGTTTATGGGGCGACCCGGGCTCCGGCGGGGATACGCAGTATTTT
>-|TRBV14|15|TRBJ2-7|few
CASSQGRDITYEQYF
TGTGCCAGCAGCCAAGGGAGGGACATAACCTACGAGCAGTACTTC
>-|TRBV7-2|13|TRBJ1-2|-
CASSPPHGTGYTF
TGTGCCAGCAGCCCGCCGCACGGGACTGGCTACACCTTC
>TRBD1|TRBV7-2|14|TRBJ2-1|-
CASTGTGKRNEQFF
TGTGCCAGCACAGGGACAGGGAAGAGGAATGAGCAGTTCTTC
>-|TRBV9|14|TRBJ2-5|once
CASSLNSLQETQYF
TGTGCCAGCAGCCTCAACTCCCTCCAAGAGACCCAGTACTTC
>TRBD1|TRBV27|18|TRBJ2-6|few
CASSSLGQAYSGANVLTF
TGTGCCAGCAGTTCACTGGGACAGGCGTACTCTGGGGCCAACGTCCTGACTTTC
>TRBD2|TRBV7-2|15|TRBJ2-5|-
CASSQGTSGVGTQYF
TGTGCCAGCAGCCAGGGGACTAGCGGGGTGGGGACCCAGTACTTC